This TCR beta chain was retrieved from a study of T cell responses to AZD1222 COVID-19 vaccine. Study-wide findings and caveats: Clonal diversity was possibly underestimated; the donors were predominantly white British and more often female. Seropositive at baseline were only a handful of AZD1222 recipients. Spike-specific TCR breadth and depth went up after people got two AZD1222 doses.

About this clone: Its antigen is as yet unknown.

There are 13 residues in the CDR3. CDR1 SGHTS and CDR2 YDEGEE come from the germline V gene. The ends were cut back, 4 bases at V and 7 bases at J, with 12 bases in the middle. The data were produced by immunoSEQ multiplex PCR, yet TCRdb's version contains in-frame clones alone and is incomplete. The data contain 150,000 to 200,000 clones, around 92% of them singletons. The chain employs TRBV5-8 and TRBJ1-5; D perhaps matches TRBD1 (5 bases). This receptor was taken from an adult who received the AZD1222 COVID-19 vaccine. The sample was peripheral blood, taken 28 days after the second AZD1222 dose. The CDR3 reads CASSRDLGQPQHF. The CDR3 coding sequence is TGTGCCAGCAGCCGGGACCTAGGGCAGCCCCAGCATTTT.